The 20 T cell receptor beta chains below come from one sample, sequenced in a study of CD8+ T cells in alopecia areata. Isolated RNA was reverse transcribed into cDNA used as the sequencing template. Assay: immunoSEQ multiplex PCR; the TCRdb copy retains only in-frame clones and omits some. The sample shows approximately 170,000 clones, roughly three fifths of them seen only once. As for treatment: oral pan-JAK inhibitor, 5-10 mg twice daily. Here the sequenced sample was CD4+ T cells sorted from blood, taken at week 4, from a patient treated with tofacitinib. All receptors come from a human donor with alopecia areata.

This chain joins TRBV2 and TRBJ2-3; possibly TRBD1 for D (5 bases). Germline lookup yields CDR1 SNHLY and CDR2 FYNNEI. Trimming cost V 8 bases and J 2 bases, with 11 bases left between them. This CDR3 contains 13 residues. CDR3 DNA sequence: TGTGCCAGCCAACAGGAGTCCACAGATACGCAGTATTTT. Translated, it gives CASQQESTDTQYF.

This clone was seen a handful of times. The chain couples TRBV5-1 to TRBJ2-7; TRBD1 aligns across 8 bases. The CDR3 contains 15 residues. V dropped 0 bases and J dropped 0; count of bases not matched to a gene: 2. Germline loops: CDR1 SGHRS, CDR2 YFSETQ. The CDR3: CASSLGQGASYEQYF. The DNA for the CDR3 is TGCGCCAGCAGCTTGGGCCAGGGGGCCTCCTACGAGCAGTACTTC.

The rearrangement links TRBV29-1 to TRBJ2-1, with 8 bases lining up with TRBD2. In germline, CDR1 is SQVTM, CDR2 ANQGSEA. CDR3 length: 15 residues. Germline trimming cut 4 bases from V and 0 bases from J; bases unmatched to any gene: 5. In DNA, the CDR3 is TGCAGCGTTGTGGGAGGACTAGCCTCCTACAATGAGCAGTTCTTC. It yields the protein CSVVGGLASYNEQFF.

The gene calls are TRBV29-1 and TRBJ1-4; TRBD1 matches at 9 bases. The CDR3 length is 14 residues. Germline values: CDR1 SQVTM, CDR2 ANQGSEA. V lost 7 bases to trimming and J lost 5 bases; unmatched junction nucleotides: 8. CDR3 loop: CSAHKGTGNEKLFF. The DNA of the CDR3 is TGCAGCGCCCATAAGGGGACAGGGAATGAAAAACTGTTTTTT.

Comment on this clone: The sample holds other DNA sequences that translate to the same CDR3. Written as DNA, the CDR3 is TGCGCCAGCAGCTTGGACAGGGGGAGCAATCAGCCCCAGCATTTT. Translating it yields CASSLDRGSNQPQHF. The chain uses TRBV5-1 and TRBJ1-5, with 8 bases aligning to TRBD1. V trimming: 0 bases; J trimming: 1 base; junction bases outside the gene matches: 0. The CDR3 consists of 15 residues. Looked up from germline, CDR1 is SGHRS and CDR2 is YFSETQ.

This clone was seen a handful of times. This chain uses TRBV4-2 with TRBJ2-7; D tentatively fits TRBD1 or TRBD2 (5 bases each). CDR1 is LGHNA and CDR2 is YNFKEQ in the germline V gene. V was trimmed by 3 bases and J by 1 base, leaving 16 bases between them. The CDR3 runs 16 residues. CDR3 protein: CASSHGGQGGSYEQYF. CDR3 nucleotides: TGTGCCAGCAGCCACGGAGGTCAGGGCGGTTCCTACGAGCAGTACTTC.

This clone was seen only a few times. The V and J genes are TRBV29-1 and TRBJ2-5, with TRBD1 matching over 8 bases. The CDR3 is 12 residues long. Per germline, CDR1 SQVTM and CDR2 ANQGSEA. J was trimmed by 3 bases and V by 6 bases; bases with no gene match: 3. The CDR3 nucleotides read TGCAGCGTGACGACAGGGGAAGAGACCCAGTACTTC. Translating gives CSVTTGEETQYF. Full variable domain (outside the CDR3, taken from reference TRBV29-1 and TRBJ2-5): SAVISQKPSRDICQRGTSLTIQCQVDSQVTMMFWYRQQPGQSLTLIATANQGSEATYESGFVIDKFPISRPNLTFSTLTVSNMSPEDSSIYLCSVTTGEETQYFGPGTRLLVL.

The chain employs TRBV2 and TRBJ1-5, with D possibly being TRBD1 (6 bases). The CDR3 is 12 amino acids. Germline CDR1 is SNHLY and CDR2 is FYNNEI. The V and J ends lost 5 bases and 6 bases respectively, with 8 bases between them. The CDR3 region has the DNA TGTGCCAGCAGTCCAGGGGTTCAGCCCCAGCATTTT. This gives the protein CASSPGVQPQHF. Full variable domain (rest looked up from reference TRBV2 and TRBJ1-5): EPEVTQTPSHQVTQMGQEVILRCVPISNHLYFYWYRQILGQKVEFLVSFYNNEISEKSEIFDDQFSVERPDGSNFTLKIRSTKLEDSAMYFCASSPGVQPQHFGDGTRLSIL.

The rearrangement links TRBV28 to TRBJ2-3, with 8 bases lining up with TRBD2. The germline gives CDR1 MDHEN, CDR2 SYDVKM. After removal of 7 bases from V and 4 bases from J, the junction contained 1 base not matched to a gene. This CDR3 region has 12 residues. The CDR3 nucleotides are TGTGCCAGCAAAGCGGGGGCAGATACGCAGTATTTT. Protein sequence: CASKAGADTQYF.

The chain combines TRBV29-1 with TRBJ2-5; 11 nucleotides line up with TRBD2. With 8 bases clipped from V and 5 bases from J, the junction kept 19 bases outside the gene matches. The germline V gene has CDR1 SQVTM and CDR2 ANQGSEA. This CDR3 spans 17 amino acids. CDR3 nucleotides: TGCAGCACCGGGGGCATGACACTAGCGGGAGTCTGGGAGACCCAGTACTTC. Protein sequence: CSTGGMTLAGVWETQYF.

The gene calls are TRBV9 and TRBJ2-1; D unclear. The CDR3 is 15 amino acids. Trimming pared 2 bases from V and 2 bases from J, leaving 11 bases between. CDR1 SGDLS and CDR2 YYNGEE come from the germline V gene. CDR3 in amino acids: CASSVDPEAYNEQFF. Written as DNA, the CDR3 is TGTGCCAGCAGCGTTGATCCTGAAGCCTACAATGAGCAGTTCTTC.

The chain uses TRBV11-2 and TRBJ1-5; D ambiguous. The germline gives CDR1 SGHAT, CDR2 FQNNGV. V was pared by 1 base and J by 6 bases, with 7 bases between. The CDR3 contains 13 residues. The CDR3 is CASSLGVGQPQHF. The CDR3 bases are TGTGCCAGCAGCTTAGGGGTGGGTCAGCCCCAGCATTTT.

This clone appeared a few times. The V gene is TRBV5-1, the J gene TRBJ2-7; possible D gene TRBD1, 6 bases. Germline CDR1 reads SGHRS; CDR2 reads YFSETQ. V lost 1 base and J lost 5, with 16 bases in between. The CDR3 spans 15 residues. CDR3 sequence: CASSLQGIPTDEQYF. In nucleotides, the CDR3 is TGCGCCAGCAGCTTGCAGGGGATCCCCACCGACGAGCAGTACTTC.

The V gene is TRBV19, the J gene TRBJ2-5; the D is unclear. The CDR3 is made up of 10 amino acids. Germline loops: CDR1 LNHDA, CDR2 SQIVND (reference sequence). Trimming shortened V by 11 bases and J by 2 bases, and 6 bases separated the two germline ends. As DNA, the CDR3 is TGTGCCGTGGGGCAAGAGACCCAGTACTTC. Translation: CAVGQETQYF.

The V gene is TRBV7-2, the J gene TRBJ2-5; perhaps D is TRBD1 or TRBD2 (5 bases each). This CDR3 has 13 amino acids. Trimming took 3 bases from V and 5 from J, leaving 10 bases between them. The germline gives CDR1 SGHTA, CDR2 FQGNSA. This CDR3 reads CASSFPGRETQYF. CDR3 bases: TGTGCCAGCAGCTTTCCGGGGCGGGAGACCCAGTACTTC. Using reference TRBV7-2 and TRBJ2-5 for the parts outside the CDR3, the full variable domain is GAGVSQSPSNKVTEKGKDVELRCDPISGHTALYWYRQSLGQGLEFLIYFQGNSAPDKSGLPSDRFSAERTGGSVSTLTIQRTQQEDSAVYLCASSFPGRETQYFGPGTRLLVL.

This rearrangement joins TRBV13 to TRBJ1-2; 7 bases map to TRBD1. The CDR3 has 15 residues. Germline CDR1 is PRHDT and CDR2 is FYEKMQ (reference sequence). Trimming removed 1 base from V and 4 bases from J; junction bases left unmatched: 6. The CDR3 loop reads CASSLDRGLSYGYTF. In DNA form, the CDR3 reads TGTGCCAGCAGCTTAGACAGGGGATTATCCTATGGCTACACCTTC.

The chain employs TRBV7-9 and TRBJ2-6; D is unclear. Per germline, CDR1 SEHNR and CDR2 FQNEAQ (reference sequence). The CDR3 consists of 14 residues. V dropped 3 bases and J dropped 2 bases, with 5 bases sitting between them. The CDR3 sequence: CASSFGAGANVLTF. CDR3 coding DNA: TGTGCCAGCAGCTTCGGCGCTGGGGCCAACGTCCTGACTTTC. Complete variable domain (other parts from reference TRBV7-9 and TRBJ2-6): DTGVSQNPRHKITKRGQNVTFRCDPISEHNRLYWYRQTLGQGPEFLTYFQNEAQLEKSRLLSDRFSAERPKGSFSTLEIQRTEQGDSAMYLCASSFGAGANVLTFGAGSRLTVL.

The chain links TRBV29-1 to TRBJ2-5; unclear D gene. Germline-derived CDR1 and CDR2 are SQVTM and ANQGSEA. The CDR3 covers 13 residues. Trimming took off 2 bases at V and 7 bases at J, with 14 bases between the two ends. The CDR3 bases are TGCAGCGTTGAAAGTAGGGTTGATGGGACCCAGTACTTC. Translating gives CSVESRVDGTQYF.

The rearrangement links TRBV23-1 to TRBJ2-7, with D tentatively TRBD1 or TRBD2 (6 bases each). TRBV23-1 qualifies as an ORF whose function is uncertain. Trimming removed 7 bases at V and 5 bases at J, with 12 bases between. There are 12 residues in the CDR3. DNA of the CDR3: TGCGCCAGCATGGACGGGGGCCACGAGCAGTACTTC. Translation gives CASMDGGHEQYF.

As to this clone: This same CDR3 is encoded by further DNA sequences in the sample. V is TRBV5-1 and J is TRBJ1-1; the D is unclear. Germline V CDR1 and CDR2: SGHRS, YFSETQ. CDR3 length equals 13 residues. V lost 2 bases and J 1 base, leaving 6 bases between the germline ends. The CDR3 reads CASSFPGNTEAFF. CDR3 coding DNA: TGCGCCAGCAGCTTCCCCGGGAACACTGAAGCTTTCTTT.